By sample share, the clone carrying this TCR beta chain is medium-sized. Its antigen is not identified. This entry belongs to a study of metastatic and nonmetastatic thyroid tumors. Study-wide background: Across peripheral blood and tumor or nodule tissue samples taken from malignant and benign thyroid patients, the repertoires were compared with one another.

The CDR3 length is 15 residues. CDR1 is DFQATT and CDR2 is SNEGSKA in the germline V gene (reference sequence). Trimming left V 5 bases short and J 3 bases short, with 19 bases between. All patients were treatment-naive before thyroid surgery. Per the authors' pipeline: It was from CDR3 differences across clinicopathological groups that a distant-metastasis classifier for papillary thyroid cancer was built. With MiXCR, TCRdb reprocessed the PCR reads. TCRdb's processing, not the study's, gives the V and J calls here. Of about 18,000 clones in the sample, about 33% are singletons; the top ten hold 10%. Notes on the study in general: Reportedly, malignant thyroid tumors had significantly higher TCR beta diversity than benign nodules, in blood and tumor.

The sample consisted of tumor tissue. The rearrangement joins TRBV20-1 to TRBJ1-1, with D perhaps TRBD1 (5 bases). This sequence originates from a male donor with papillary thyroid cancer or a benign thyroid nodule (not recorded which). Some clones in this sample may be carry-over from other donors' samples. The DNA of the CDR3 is TGCAGTGCTCTTAAGCGGGGCGTTGGGCACACTGAAGCTTTCTTT. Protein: CSALKRGVGHTEAFF.